This T cell receptor beta chain stems from a study of blood T cell repertoires in COVID-19. Study-wide context: The origin of the acute and convalescent COVID-19 samples was the United States, Italy and Spain. PBMCs, B-cell-depleted T cells, or T cells provided the cDNA or gDNA that made up the material.

Produced via immunoSEQ multiplex PCR; TCRdb's table is partial and in-frame only. The table records a few hundred thousand clones, approximately 90% of them present only once. Germline CDR1 SNHLY, CDR2 FYNNEI. The CDR3 contains 17 residues. Between the trimmed V and J ends, which lost 0 bases and 1 base, there was a span of 15 bases. This clonotype originated in a human donor in a cohort exposed to, infected with or recovered from COVID-19 (not recorded which). The donor label of this sample is uncertain. The sequenced sample consisted of PBMCs or T cells enriched from blood (not recorded which). This chain uses TRBV2 with TRBJ1-1; D is perhaps TRBD1 (6 bases). CDR3 in DNA: TGTGCCAGCAGTGAAGCCGGGGGGGCCGGTCCGAACACTGAAGCTTTCTTT. Residues: CASSEAGGAGPNTEAFF.